Following are 16 T cell receptor beta chains from one sample sequenced in a study of T cell responses to AZD1222 COVID-19 vaccine. The assay was immunoSEQ multiplex PCR, and TCRdb's table has in-frame clones only and misses some. The table has about 120,000 clones, 75% to 90% seen once; the top ten hold 2.4%. The sample here was peripheral blood, taken on day 0 of AZD1222 vaccination. These receptors originate from an adult in good health.

Here the CDR3 DNA reads TGTGCCAGCAGCAGACTCCCGGGACAGGGGGCCTACGAGCAGTACTTC. The encoded protein is CASSRLPGQGAYEQYF. The chain combines TRBV5-6 with TRBJ2-7; TRBD1 matches 11 bases. This CDR3 has 16 residues. Germline V CDR1 and CDR2: SGHDT, YYEEEE. The ends lost 4 bases at V and 2 bases at J; junction bases unmatched: 8.

This clone was counted a single time. J is TRBJ2-5 and V is TRBV9; D unresolved. CDR3 length equals 13 residues. From germline, CDR1 is SGDLS and CDR2 YYNGEE. Trimming cost V 0 bases and J 2 bases, with 5 bases left between them. This CDR3 reads CASSVGGQETQYF. Here the CDR3 DNA reads TGTGCCAGCAGCGTAGGGGGTCAAGAGACCCAGTACTTC.

This chain connects TRBV7-3 to TRBJ2-1, with 7 bases lining up with TRBD2. The CDR3 totals 17 residues. Looked up from germline, CDR1 is SGHTA and CDR2 is FQGTGA. The V gene end was trimmed by 2 bases and the J gene end by 2 bases; junction bases not matched to a gene: 9. The CDR3 region has the DNA TGTGCCAGCAGCTTATCCGGTGGCGGGAGAACCTACAATGAGCAGTTCTTC. Protein sequence: CASSLSGGGRTYNEQFF.

Regarding this clone: The sample holds other DNA sequences that translate to the same CDR3. This chain uses TRBV18 with TRBJ1-2, with D tentatively TRBD1 (5 bases). The CDR3 runs to 13 residues. The germline V gene has CDR1 KGHSH and CDR2 LQKENI. Deletions cut 3 bases from V and 3 bases from J, with 8 bases between. The CDR3 DNA reads as TGTGCCAGCTCACCCCAGGGAGACTATGGCTACACCTTC. This translates into CASSPQGDYGYTF.

This clone has only one observation. Because the CDR3's place on the DNA is in doubt, the DNA is left out and the CDR3 is given as listed by TCRdb. This rearrangement joins TRBV2 to TRBJ2-1; TRBD1 is the table's D call, not checked against the DNA. With termini counted, the CDR3 has 14 amino acids. CDR1 is SNHLY and CDR2 is FYNNEI in the germline V gene. CDR3 sequence: CASILGRTYNEQFF.

This clone appeared once. The chain employs TRBV6-6 and TRBJ1-1; the D is unclear. The V end was cut by 6 bases, the J end by 0 bases, with 8 bases between. CDR3 length: 13 residues. Germline loops: CDR1 MNHNY, CDR2 SVGAGI (reference sequence). CDR3 amino acids: CASSGRMNTEAFF. The DNA for the CDR3 is TGTGCCAGCAGCGGACGGATGAACACTGAAGCTTTCTTT.

Worth noting for this clone: Sequence at one end of the junction differs from germline and may be a read error. The chain has TRBV6-6 and TRBJ2-7; tentatively, D is TRBD1 (5 bases). The germline CDR1 and CDR2 sequences are MNHNY and SVGAGI (reference sequence). The CDR3 covers 12 residues. CDR3 nucleotide sequence: TGTGCCAGCAGTTACGACAGTTACGAGCAGTGCTTC. Translation: CASSYDSYEQCF.

The V gene is TRBV9, the J gene TRBJ2-1; maybe TRBD2 (6 bases). Germline V CDR1 and CDR2: SGDLS, YYNGEE. The V end was cut by 3 bases, the J end by 5 bases, with 15 bases between. This CDR3 contains 15 residues. The CDR3 loop reads CASSAGTLGHNEQFF. The CDR3 nucleotides read TGTGCCAGCAGCGCCGGGACTTTGGGTCACAATGAGCAGTTCTTC.

The chain has TRBV25-1 and TRBJ2-1; unclear D gene. Trimming cost V 1 base and J 5 bases, with 12 bases left between them. The germline CDR1 and CDR2 sequences are MGHDK and SYGVNS. CDR3 size: 15 residues. CDR3: CASSEFRREDNEQFF. The CDR3 DNA is TGTGCCAGCAGTGAATTCAGGCGAGAAGACAATGAGCAGTTCTTC.

The table lists this clone with a few counts. The V and J genes are TRBV6-2 or TRBV6-3 and TRBJ2-7, with a weak D call TRBD2 (6 bases). V dropped 1 base and J dropped 3 bases, with 16 bases sitting between them. The CDR3 is made up of 16 amino acids. Germline V lookup: CDR1 MNHEY, CDR2 SVGEGT. DNA for the CDR3: TGTGCCAGCAGTTACTGGGCGGGAAGCGTTTTCTACGAGCAGTACTTC. Translating gives CASSYWAGSVFYEQYF.

The rearrangement uses TRBV7-8 and TRBJ2-5; D may be TRBD2 (6 bases). Germline CDR1 reads SGHVS; CDR2 reads FQNEAQ. V shed 1 base and J shed 0 bases, with 12 bases lying between them. The CDR3 extends over 16 amino acids. The chain's CDR3 is CASSLGGLTYQETQYF. The CDR3 nucleotides read TGTGCCAGCAGCTTAGGAGGACTAACCTACCAAGAGACCCAGTACTTC. Complete variable domain (other parts from reference TRBV7-8 and TRBJ2-5): GAGVSQSPRYKVAKRGQDVALRCDPISGHVSLFWYQQALGQGPEFLTYFQNEAQLDKSGLPSDRFFAERPEGSVSTLKIQRTQQEDSAVYLCASSLGGLTYQETQYFGPGTRLLVL.

Here the CDR3 reads CASRRNIANTGELFF. CDR3 nucleotide sequence: TGTGCCAGCAGGAGGAACATCGCGAACACCGGGGAGCTGTTTTTT. V usage is TRBV2 and J usage is TRBJ2-2; D unresolved. Germline V CDR1 and CDR2: SNHLY, FYNNEI. V was pared by 6 bases and J by 0 bases, with 11 bases between. The CDR3 loop spans 15 amino acids.

In this sample, this clone turned up a few times. The chain combines TRBV24-1 with TRBJ2-5, with a possible D match to TRBD2 (7 bases). Germline values: CDR1 KGHDR, CDR2 SFDVKD. The ends were cut back, 5 bases at V and 1 base at J, with 16 bases in the middle. The CDR3 runs 16 residues. The CDR3 DNA follows: TGTGCCACCAGTGTCCCGCCCGGGGGGCCCCAAGAGACCCAGTACTTC. As protein: CATSVPPGGPQETQYF.

The V call is TRBV10-3, the J call TRBJ2-1; 9 bases agree with TRBD1. V gave up 2 bases and J gave up 6 bases; unmatched junction bases: 5. The germline V gene encodes CDR1 ENHRY and CDR2 SYGVKD. The CDR3 spans 15 residues. The CDR3 here is CAISEGTGFINEQFF. The CDR3 region has the DNA TGTGCCATCAGTGAGGGGACAGGGTTTATCAATGAGCAGTTCTTC.

The V and J genes are TRBV6-5 and TRBJ1-5; the D is unclear. V lost 3 bases and J 4 bases, leaving 13 bases between the germline ends. Germline V gene lookup returns CDR1 MNHEY and CDR2 SVGAGI. The CDR3 is 15 residues long. The CDR3 DNA sequence: TGTGCCAGCAGTTATGATCAAACCCTTAATCAGCCCCAGCATTTT. This translates into CASSYDQTLNQPQHF.

This chain uses TRBV28 with TRBJ2-2; D is uncertain. Per the germline V gene, CDR1 is MDHEN and CDR2 is SYDVKM. The CDR3 runs 15 residues. The V end was cut by 5 bases, the J end by 4 bases, with 14 bases between. In DNA form, the CDR3 reads TGTGCCAGCAGTAAGAACTTCCTCCCCACCGGGGAGCTGTTTTTT. Amino acids: CASSKNFLPTGELFF.